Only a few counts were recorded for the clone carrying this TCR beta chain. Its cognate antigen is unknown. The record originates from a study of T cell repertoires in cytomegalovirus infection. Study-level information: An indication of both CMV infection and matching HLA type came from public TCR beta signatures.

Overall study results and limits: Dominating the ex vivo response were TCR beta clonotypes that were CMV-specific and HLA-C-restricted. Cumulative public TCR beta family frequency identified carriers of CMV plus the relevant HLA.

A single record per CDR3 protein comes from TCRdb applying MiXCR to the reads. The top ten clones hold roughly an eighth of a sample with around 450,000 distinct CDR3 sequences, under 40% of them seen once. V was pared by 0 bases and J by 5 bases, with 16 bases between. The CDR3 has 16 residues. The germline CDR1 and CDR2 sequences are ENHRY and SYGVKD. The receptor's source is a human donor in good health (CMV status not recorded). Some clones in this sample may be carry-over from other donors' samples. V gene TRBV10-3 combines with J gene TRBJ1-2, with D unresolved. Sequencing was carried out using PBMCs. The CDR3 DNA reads TGTGCCATCAGTGAGTCGACCGCGCAACTGTTTTATGGCTACACCTTC. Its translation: CAISESTAQLFYGYTF.